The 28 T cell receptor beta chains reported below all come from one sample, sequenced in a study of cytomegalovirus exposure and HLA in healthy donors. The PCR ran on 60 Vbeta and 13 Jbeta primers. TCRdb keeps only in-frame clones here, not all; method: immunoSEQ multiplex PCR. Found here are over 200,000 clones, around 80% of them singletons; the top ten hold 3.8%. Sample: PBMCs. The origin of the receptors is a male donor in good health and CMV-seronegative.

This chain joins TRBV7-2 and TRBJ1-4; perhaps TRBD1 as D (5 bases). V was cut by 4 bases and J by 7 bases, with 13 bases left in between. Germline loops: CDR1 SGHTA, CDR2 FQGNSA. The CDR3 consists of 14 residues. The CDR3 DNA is TGTGCCAGCAGCTCCCCGGGGAGGGGTGAAAAACTGTTTTTT. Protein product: CASSSPGRGEKLFF.

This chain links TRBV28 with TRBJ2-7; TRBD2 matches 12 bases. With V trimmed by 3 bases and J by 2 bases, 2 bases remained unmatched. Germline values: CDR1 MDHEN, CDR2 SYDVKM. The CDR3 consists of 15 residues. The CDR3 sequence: CASSLTSGSPYEQYF. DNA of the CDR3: TGTGCCAGCAGTTTGACTAGCGGGAGTCCCTACGAGCAGTACTTC.

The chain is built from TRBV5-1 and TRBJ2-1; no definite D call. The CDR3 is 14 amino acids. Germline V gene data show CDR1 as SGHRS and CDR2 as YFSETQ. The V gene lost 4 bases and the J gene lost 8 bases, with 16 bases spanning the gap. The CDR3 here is CASSRILRSDEQFF. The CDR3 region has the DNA TGCGCCAGCAGCCGTATACTACGATCCGATGAGCAGTTCTTC.

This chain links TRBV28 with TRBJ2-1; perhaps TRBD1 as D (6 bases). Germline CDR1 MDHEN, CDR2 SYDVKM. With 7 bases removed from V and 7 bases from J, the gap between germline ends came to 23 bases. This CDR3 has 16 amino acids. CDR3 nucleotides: TGTGCCAGCACCACCATACAGGGAAGCGGACATAATGAGCAGTTCTTC. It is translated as CASTTIQGSGHNEQFF.

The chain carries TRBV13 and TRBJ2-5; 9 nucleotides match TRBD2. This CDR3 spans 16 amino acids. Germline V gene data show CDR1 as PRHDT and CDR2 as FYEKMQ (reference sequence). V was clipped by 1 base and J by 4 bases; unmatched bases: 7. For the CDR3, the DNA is TGTGCCAGCAGCTTAGCCGGGACTAGCTCCGGAGAGACCCAGTACTTC. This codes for CASSLAGTSSGETQYF.

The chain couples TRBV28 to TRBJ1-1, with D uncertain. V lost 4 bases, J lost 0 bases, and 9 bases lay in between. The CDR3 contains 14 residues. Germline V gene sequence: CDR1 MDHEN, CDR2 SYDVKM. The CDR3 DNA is TGTGCCAGCAGTTGGGCAGGTTTGAACACTGAAGCTTTCTTT. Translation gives CASSWAGLNTEAFF.

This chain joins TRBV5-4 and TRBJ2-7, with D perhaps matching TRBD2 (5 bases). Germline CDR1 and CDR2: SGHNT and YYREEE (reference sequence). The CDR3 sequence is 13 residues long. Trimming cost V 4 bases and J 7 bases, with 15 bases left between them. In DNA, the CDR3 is TGTGCCAGCAGCCGTGCCCTAGCCCAGGAGCAGTACTTC. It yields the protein CASSRALAQEQYF.

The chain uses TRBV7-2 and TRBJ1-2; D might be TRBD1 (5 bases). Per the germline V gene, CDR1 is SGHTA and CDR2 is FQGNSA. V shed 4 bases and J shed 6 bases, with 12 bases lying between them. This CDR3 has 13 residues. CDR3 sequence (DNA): TGTGCCAGCAGCTACGCTGGCAGGGATGGCTACACCTTC. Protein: CASSYAGRDGYTF.

DNA of the CDR3: TGCGCCAGCAGCCAAACCCCTTTCTACGAGCAGTACTTC. Protein product: CASSQTPFYEQYF. This chain links TRBV4-1 with TRBJ2-5; no firm D call. The DNA end is more similar to TRBJ2-7, so the J call may be wrong. The CDR3 is made up of 13 amino acids. Germline loops: CDR1 MGHRA, CDR2 YSYEKL.

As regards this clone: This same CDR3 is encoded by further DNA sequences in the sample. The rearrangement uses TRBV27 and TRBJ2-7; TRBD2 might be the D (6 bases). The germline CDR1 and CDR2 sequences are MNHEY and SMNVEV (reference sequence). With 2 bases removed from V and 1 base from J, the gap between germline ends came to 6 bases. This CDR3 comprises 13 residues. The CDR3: CASSLGGSYEQYF. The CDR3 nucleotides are TGTGCCAGCAGTTTAGGGGGGTCCTACGAGCAGTACTTC.

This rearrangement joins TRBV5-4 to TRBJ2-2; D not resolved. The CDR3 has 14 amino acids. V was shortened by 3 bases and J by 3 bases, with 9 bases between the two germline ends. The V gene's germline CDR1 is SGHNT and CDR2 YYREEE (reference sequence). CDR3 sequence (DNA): TGTGCCAGCAGCTACCTTCCGGACACCGGGGAGCTGTTTTTT. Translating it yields CASSYLPDTGELFF.

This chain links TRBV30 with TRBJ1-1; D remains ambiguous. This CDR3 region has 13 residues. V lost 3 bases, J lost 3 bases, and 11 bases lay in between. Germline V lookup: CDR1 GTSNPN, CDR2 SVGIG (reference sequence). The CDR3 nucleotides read TGTGCCTGGAGAGAGAGGGCAGACACTGAAGCTTTCTTT. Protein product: CAWRERADTEAFF.

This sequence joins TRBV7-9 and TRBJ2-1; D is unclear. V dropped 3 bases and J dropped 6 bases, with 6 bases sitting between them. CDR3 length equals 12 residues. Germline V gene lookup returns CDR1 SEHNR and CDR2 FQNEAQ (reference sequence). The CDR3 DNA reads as TGTGCCAGCAGCTTTCAGATCAATGAGCAGTTCTTC. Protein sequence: CASSFQINEQFF.

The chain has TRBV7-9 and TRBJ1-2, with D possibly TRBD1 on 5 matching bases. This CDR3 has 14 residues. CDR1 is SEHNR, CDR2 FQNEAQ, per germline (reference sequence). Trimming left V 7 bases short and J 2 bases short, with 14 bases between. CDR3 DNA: TGTGCCAGCACTCATTCTGGGGGGAACTATGGCTACACCTTC. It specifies CASTHSGGNYGYTF.

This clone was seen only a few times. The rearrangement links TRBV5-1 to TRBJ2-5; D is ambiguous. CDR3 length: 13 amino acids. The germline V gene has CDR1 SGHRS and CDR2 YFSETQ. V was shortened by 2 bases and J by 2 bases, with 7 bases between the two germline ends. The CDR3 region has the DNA TGCGCCAGCAGCTTACCTAAACAAGAGACCCAGTACTTC. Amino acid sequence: CASSLPKQETQYF.

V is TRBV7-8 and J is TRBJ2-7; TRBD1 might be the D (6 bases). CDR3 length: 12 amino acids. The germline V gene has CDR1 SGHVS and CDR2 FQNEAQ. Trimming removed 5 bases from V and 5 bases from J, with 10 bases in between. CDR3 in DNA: TGTGCCAGCAGCCCAGGGGCAAACGAGCAGTACTTC. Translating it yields CASSPGANEQYF.

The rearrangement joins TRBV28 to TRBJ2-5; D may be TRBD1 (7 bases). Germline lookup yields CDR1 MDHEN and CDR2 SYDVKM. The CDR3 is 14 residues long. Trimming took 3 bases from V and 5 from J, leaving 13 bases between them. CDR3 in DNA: TGTGCCAGCAGTTTTCAGGGGGGCTCGGAGACCCAGTACTTC. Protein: CASSFQGGSETQYF.

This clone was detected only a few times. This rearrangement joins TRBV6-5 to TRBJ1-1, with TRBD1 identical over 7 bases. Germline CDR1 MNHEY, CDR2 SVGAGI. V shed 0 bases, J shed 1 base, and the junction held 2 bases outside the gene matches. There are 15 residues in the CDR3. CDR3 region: CASSYSNRGNTEAFF. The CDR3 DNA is TGTGCCAGCAGTTACTCGAACAGGGGGAACACTGAAGCTTTCTTT.

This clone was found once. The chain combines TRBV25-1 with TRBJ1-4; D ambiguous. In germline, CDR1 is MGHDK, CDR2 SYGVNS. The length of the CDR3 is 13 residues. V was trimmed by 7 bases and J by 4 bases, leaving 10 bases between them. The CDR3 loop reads CASIGRFNEKLFF. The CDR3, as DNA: TGTGCCAGCATCGGTCGGTTTAATGAAAAACTGTTTTTT.

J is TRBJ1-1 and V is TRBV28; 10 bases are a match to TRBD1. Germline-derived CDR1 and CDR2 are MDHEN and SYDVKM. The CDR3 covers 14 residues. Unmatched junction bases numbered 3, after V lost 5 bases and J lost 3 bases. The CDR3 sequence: CASSAGQGYTEAFF. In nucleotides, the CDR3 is TGTGCCAGCAGTGCGGGACAGGGGTACACTGAAGCTTTCTTT.

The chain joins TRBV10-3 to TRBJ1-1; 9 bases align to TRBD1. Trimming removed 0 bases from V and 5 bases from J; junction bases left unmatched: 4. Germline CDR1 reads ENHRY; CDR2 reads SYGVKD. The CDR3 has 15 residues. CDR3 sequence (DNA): TGTGCCATCAGTGAGTCCGACAGGGGGGGGACTGAAGCTTTCTTT. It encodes CAISESDRGGTEAFF.

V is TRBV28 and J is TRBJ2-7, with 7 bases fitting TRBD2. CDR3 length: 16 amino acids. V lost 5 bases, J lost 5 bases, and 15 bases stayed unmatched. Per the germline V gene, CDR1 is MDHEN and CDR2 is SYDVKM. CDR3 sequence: CASSPDQRDFLHEQYF. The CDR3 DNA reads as TGTGCCAGCAGTCCAGATCAGCGGGATTTTTTGCACGAGCAGTACTTC.

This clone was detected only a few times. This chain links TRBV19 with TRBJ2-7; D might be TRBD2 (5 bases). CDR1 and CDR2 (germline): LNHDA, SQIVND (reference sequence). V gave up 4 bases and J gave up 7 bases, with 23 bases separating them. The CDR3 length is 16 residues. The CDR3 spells CASSRGESAPPLEQYF. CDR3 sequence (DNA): TGTGCCAGTAGTAGGGGAGAGAGCGCCCCCCCCTTGGAGCAGTACTTC.

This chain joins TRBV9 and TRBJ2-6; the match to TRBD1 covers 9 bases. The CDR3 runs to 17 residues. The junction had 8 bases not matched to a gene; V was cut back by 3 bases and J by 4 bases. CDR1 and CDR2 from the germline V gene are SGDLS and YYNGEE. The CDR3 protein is CASSGQGDESGANVLTF. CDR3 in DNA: TGTGCCAGCAGCGGACAGGGGGATGAATCAGGGGCCAACGTCCTGACTTTC.

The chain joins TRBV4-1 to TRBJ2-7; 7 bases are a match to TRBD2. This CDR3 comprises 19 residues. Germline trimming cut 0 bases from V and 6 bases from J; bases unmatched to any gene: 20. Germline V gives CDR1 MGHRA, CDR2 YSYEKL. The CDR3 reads CASSQEGPELREGLLEQYF. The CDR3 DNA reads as TGCGCCAGCAGCCAAGAAGGGCCTGAGTTGAGGGAGGGACTTCTCGAGCAGTACTTC.

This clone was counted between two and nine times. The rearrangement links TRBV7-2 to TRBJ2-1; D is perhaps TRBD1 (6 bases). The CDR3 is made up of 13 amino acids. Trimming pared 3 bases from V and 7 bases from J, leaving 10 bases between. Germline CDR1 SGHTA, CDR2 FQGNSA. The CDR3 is CASSFNRDNEQFF. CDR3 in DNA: TGTGCCAGCAGCTTCAACAGGGATAATGAGCAGTTCTTC.

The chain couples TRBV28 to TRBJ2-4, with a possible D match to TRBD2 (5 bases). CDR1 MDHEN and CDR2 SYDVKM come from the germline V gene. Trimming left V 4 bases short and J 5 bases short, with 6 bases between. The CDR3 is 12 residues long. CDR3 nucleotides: TGTGCCAGCAGTTGGGAGCAAAACATTCAGTACTTC. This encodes CASSWEQNIQYF.

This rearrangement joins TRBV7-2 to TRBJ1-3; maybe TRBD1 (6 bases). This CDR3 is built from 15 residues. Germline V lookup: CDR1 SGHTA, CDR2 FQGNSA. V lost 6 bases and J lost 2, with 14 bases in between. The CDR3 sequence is CASSLDRSAGNTIYF. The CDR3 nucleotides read TGTGCCAGCAGTTTGGACAGATCGGCTGGAAACACCATATATTTT.